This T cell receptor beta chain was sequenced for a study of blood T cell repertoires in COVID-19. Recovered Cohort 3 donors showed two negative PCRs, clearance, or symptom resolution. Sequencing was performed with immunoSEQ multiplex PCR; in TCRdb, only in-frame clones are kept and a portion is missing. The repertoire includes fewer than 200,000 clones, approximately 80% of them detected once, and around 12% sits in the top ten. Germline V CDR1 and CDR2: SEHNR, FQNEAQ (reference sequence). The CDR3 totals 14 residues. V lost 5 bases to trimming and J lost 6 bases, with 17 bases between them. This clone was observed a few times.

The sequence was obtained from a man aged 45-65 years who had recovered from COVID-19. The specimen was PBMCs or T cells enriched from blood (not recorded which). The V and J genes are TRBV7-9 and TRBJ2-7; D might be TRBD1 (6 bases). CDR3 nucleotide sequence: TGTGCCAGCAGCACCGAGACAGGAACGGCCGAGCAGTACTTC. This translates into CASSTETGTAEQYF. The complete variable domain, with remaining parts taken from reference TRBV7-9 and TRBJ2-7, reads DTGVSQNPRHKITKRGQNVTFRCDPISEHNRLYWYRQTLGQGPEFLTYFQNEAQLEKSRLLSDRFSAERPKGSFSTLEIQRTEQGDSAMYLCASSTETGTAEQYFGPGTRLTVT.